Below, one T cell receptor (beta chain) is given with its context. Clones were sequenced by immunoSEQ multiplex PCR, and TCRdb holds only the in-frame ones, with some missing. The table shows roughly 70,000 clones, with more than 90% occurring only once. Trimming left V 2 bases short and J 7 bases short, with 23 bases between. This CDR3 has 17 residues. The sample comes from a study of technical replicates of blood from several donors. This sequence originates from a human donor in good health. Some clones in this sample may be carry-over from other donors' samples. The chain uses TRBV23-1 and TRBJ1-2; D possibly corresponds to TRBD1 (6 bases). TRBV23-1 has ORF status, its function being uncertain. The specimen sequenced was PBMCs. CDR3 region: CASSQHDGQSRNGGYTF. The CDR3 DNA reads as TGCGCCAGCAGTCAACACGATGGACAGTCGAGGAATGGTGGCTACACCTTC.